This TCR beta chain was obtained from a study of T cell repertoires in cytomegalovirus infection. The study's findings and limits: Dominating the ex vivo response were TCR beta clonotypes that were CMV-specific and HLA-C-restricted.

This clonotype was seen ten or more times. Its antigen is not identified. Using its own MiXCR run on the reads, TCRdb lists one record per CDR3 protein. The table lists fewer than 550,000 distinct CDR3 sequences, approximately 16% of them singletons. Trimming took off 6 bases at V and 8 bases at J, with 25 bases between the two ends. The CDR3 loop spans 17 amino acids. Sequencing was carried out using CD8+ T cells from PBMCs. The clonotype originates from a human donor in good health (CMV status not recorded). Some clones in this sample may be carry-over from other donors' samples. This rearrangement joins TRBV12-3 or TRBV12-4 to TRBJ1-4; D is ambiguous. CDR3 protein: CASSDDQLGPNNEKLFF. CDR3 sequence (DNA): TGTGCCAGCAGCGACGACCAACTGGGCCCAAATAACGAAAAACTGTTTTTT.